One and the same sample provided the 17 T cell receptor beta chains below, sequenced in a study of blood T cell repertoires in COVID-19. The repertoire was sequenced with immunoSEQ multiplex PCR; TCRdb's copy has only in-frame clones and lacks some. The table includes 200,000 to 250,000 clones, about 90% detected once. The sample comprised peripheral blood. These receptor sequences come from a young man with COVID-19, enrolled during active disease.

The genes are TRBV5-1 and TRBJ2-2, with a tentative D call TRBD1 (6 bases). The CDR3 extends over 17 amino acids. V dropped 2 bases and J dropped 2 bases, with 16 bases sitting between them. Germline V gene sequence: CDR1 SGHRS, CDR2 YFSETQ. The CDR3 sequence is CASSLQGPPLNTGELFF. CDR3 coding DNA: TGCGCCAGCAGCTTACAGGGCCCCCCCCTTAACACCGGGGAGCTGTTTTTT.

The rearrangement links TRBV11-2 to TRBJ1-2; D gene unclear. The CDR3 length is 14 residues. CDR1 and CDR2 (germline): SGHAT, FQNNGV. Trimming shortened V by 1 base and J by 5 bases, and 11 bases separated the two germline ends. The CDR3 sequence is CASSLAGTTYGYTF. The CDR3 coding sequence is TGTGCCAGCAGCTTAGCCGGCACGACATATGGCTACACCTTC.

The chain is built from TRBV4-3 and TRBJ2-3; TRBD1 matches 7 bases. The germline gives CDR1 LGHNA, CDR2 YSLEER. V trimming: 1 base; J trimming: 4 bases; junction bases outside the gene matches: 8. CDR3 size: 16 residues. CDR3 sequence reads: CASSQGNRGAADTQYF. Here the CDR3 DNA reads TGCGCCAGCAGCCAAGGGAACAGGGGTGCCGCAGATACGCAGTATTTT.

J is TRBJ1-3 and V is TRBV7-9, with D unclear. Germline values: CDR1 SEHNR, CDR2 FQNEAQ (reference sequence). The CDR3 runs to 12 residues. V was shortened by 1 base and J by 4 bases, with 2 bases between the two germline ends. In nucleotides, the CDR3 is TGTGCCAGCAGCTTAGTAGGAAACACCATATATTTT. It is translated as CASSLVGNTIYF.

In nucleotides, the CDR3 is TGTGCCAGCAGCTTGGGGGACAGAAACAATGAGCAGTTCTTC. Translation gives CASSLGDRNNEQFF. This chain uses TRBV5-4 with TRBJ2-1, with TRBD1 matching 7 bases. CDR1 and CDR2 from the germline V gene are SGHNT and YYREEE (reference sequence). CDR3 length equals 14 residues. Trimming at V came to 0 bases and at J to 5 bases, leaving 2 bases not matched to a gene.

The rearrangement links TRBV10-3 to TRBJ2-2; maybe TRBD1 (5 bases). Germline assignment: CDR1 ENHRY and CDR2 SYGVKD. V dropped 6 bases and J dropped 2 bases, with 10 bases sitting between them. The CDR3 runs 14 residues. CDR3 sequence (DNA): TGTGCCATCAGACCCGACAGTAACACCGGGGAGCTGTTTTTT. Amino acid sequence: CAIRPDSNTGELFF.

Concerning this clone: Different DNA sequences within this sample yield the same CDR3. This chain uses TRBV25-1 with TRBJ1-1; 11 bases agree with TRBD1. J was trimmed by 1 base and V by 3 bases; bases with no gene match: 1. Germline CDR1 and CDR2: MGHDK and SYGVNS. The CDR3 runs to 15 residues. Here the CDR3 DNA reads TGTGCCAGCAGTGATGGGACAGGGGGGAACACTGAAGCTTTCTTT. Protein product: CASSDGTGGNTEAFF.

The chain uses TRBV5-1 and TRBJ1-1; no clear D. The CDR3 totals 14 residues. Trimming removed 1 base at V and 0 bases at J, with 7 bases between. Looked up from germline, CDR1 is SGHRS and CDR2 is YFSETQ. CDR3 protein: CASSLISMNTEAFF. The CDR3 DNA reads as TGCGCCAGCAGCTTGATTTCCATGAACACTGAAGCTTTCTTT. The whole variable domain, filled in from reference TRBV5-1 and TRBJ1-1, reads KAGVTQTPRYLIKTRGQQVTLSCSPISGHRSVSWYQQTPGQGLQFLFEYFSETQRNKGNFPGRFSGRQFSNSRSEMNVSTLELGDSALYLCASSLISMNTEAFFGQGTRLTVV.

The rearrangement uses TRBV29-1 and TRBJ2-7; 7 positions agree with TRBD1. The CDR3 runs to 12 residues. The germline V gene encodes CDR1 SQVTM and CDR2 ANQGSEA. The ends lost 6 bases at V and 4 bases at J; junction bases unmatched: 6. The DNA of the CDR3 is TGCAGCGTAGATCCGGGACAGTACGAGCAGTACTTC. Amino acids: CSVDPGQYEQYF.

J is TRBJ1-2 and V is TRBV19; 10 nucleotides line up with TRBD1. Per germline, CDR1 LNHDA and CDR2 SQIVND (reference sequence). CDR3 length: 15 residues. The V segment lost 4 bases and the J segment 5 bases; nucleotides outside the gene matches: 7. The CDR3 reads CASSTSGQGPYGYTF. The CDR3 nucleotides read TGTGCCAGTAGTACCTCGGGACAGGGGCCATATGGCTACACCTTC.

The chain carries TRBV19 and TRBJ2-7; TRBD1 matches at 7 bases. The J segment lost 4 bases and the V segment lost 6 bases, leaving 12 bases of the junction unmatched. From germline, CDR1 is LNHDA and CDR2 SQIVND (reference sequence). The CDR3 covers 15 residues. For the CDR3, the DNA is TGTGCCAGTAGGGCCGGGACAGTGCCTTTGTACGAGCAGTACTTC. Its translation: CASRAGTVPLYEQYF.

The rearrangement links TRBV19 to TRBJ1-2, with a possible D match to TRBD1 (5 bases). In germline, CDR1 is LNHDA, CDR2 SQIVND (reference sequence). This CDR3 comprises 13 residues. V lost 5 bases and J 4 bases, leaving 11 bases between the germline ends. The CDR3 region is CASSDRDSYGYTF. CDR3 DNA: TGTGCCAGTAGTGATCGGGACTCCTATGGCTACACCTTC.

The J gene is TRBJ2-5, the V gene TRBV2; the match to TRBD2 covers 15 bases. Germline values: CDR1 SNHLY, CDR2 FYNNEI. J gave up 4 bases and V 0 bases, and 3 bases lay outside the gene matches. CDR3 length equals 17 residues. DNA of the CDR3: TGTGCCAGCAGTGAAGCCATGGGACTAGCGGGGGGAGAGACCCAGTACTTC. This gives the protein CASSEAMGLAGGETQYF.

The V gene is TRBV12-3 or TRBV12-4, the J gene TRBJ1-1, with D hard to call. CDR3 length: 13 residues. Trimming took 5 bases from V and 4 from J, leaving 11 bases between them. CDR3 protein: CASSPRGSTEAFF. The CDR3 coding sequence is TGTGCCAGCAGTCCGCGGGGTAGCACTGAAGCTTTCTTT.

The J gene is TRBJ2-1, the V gene TRBV7-3; TRBD2 might be the D (5 bases). The germline V gene encodes CDR1 SGHTA and CDR2 FQGTGA. V was pared by 3 bases and J by 8 bases, with 17 bases between. The CDR3 is 15 residues long. The CDR3, as DNA: TGTGCCAGCAGCTTGACCGGGTCGACGCGGGATGAGCAGTTCTTC. This translates into CASSLTGSTRDEQFF.

The chain carries TRBV19 and TRBJ2-3; maybe TRBD1 (5 bases). The CDR3 is 14 residues long. Germline CDR1 and CDR2: LNHDA and SQIVND (reference sequence). The V end lost 2 bases, the J end lost 5 bases, and 11 bases lay between the germline ends. CDR3 region: CASSISQGRDTQYF. CDR3 DNA sequence: TGTGCCAGTAGTATATCGCAGGGAAGAGATACGCAGTATTTT. The entire variable domain, with the rest obtained from reference TRBV19 and TRBJ2-3, is as follows: DGGITQSPKYLFRKEGQNVTLSCEQNLNHDAMYWYRQDPGQGLRLIYYSQIVNDFQKGDIAEGYSVSREKKESFPLTVTSAQKNPTAFYLCASSISQGRDTQYFGPGTRLTVL.

V is TRBV4-3 and J is TRBJ2-1, with D possibly being TRBD2 (6 bases). The length of the CDR3 is 16 residues. Trimming shortened V by 2 bases and J by 7 bases, and 18 bases separated the two germline ends. From germline, CDR1 is LGHNA and CDR2 YSLEER. In DNA, the CDR3 is TGCGCCAGCAGCCAACTTCACGACGGGGGTGGGAATGAGCAGTTCTTC. Amino acids: CASSQLHDGGGNEQFF.